A single sample gave rise to the 31 T cell receptor beta chains below, sequenced in a study of control samples from healthy donors and cancer patients. Only in-frame clones appear in the TCRdb table, and some are missing; sequencing was by immunoSEQ multiplex PCR. This sample has approximately 120,000 clones, with roughly 90% found just once. The sample was blood. Every receptor here comes from a man between 18 and 29 years old in good health.

The CDR3 DNA reads as TGTGCCAGCAGCGGACTAGACTACGAGCAGTACTTC. Translated: CASSGLDYEQYF. The V call is TRBV9, the J call TRBJ2-7; tentative D call: TRBD2 (6 bases). V lost 3 bases and J lost 3, with 7 bases in between. The CDR3 length is 12 residues. Germline CDR1 reads SGDLS; CDR2 reads YYNGEE.

The chain joins TRBV3-1 (or the pseudogene TRBV3-2) to TRBJ2-3, with 7 positions matching TRBD2. Per the germline V gene, CDR1 is LGHDT and CDR2 is YNNKEL (reference sequence). After removal of 4 bases from V and 0 bases from J, the junction contained 10 bases not matched to a gene. This CDR3 comprises 17 residues. CDR3 nucleotide sequence: TGTGCCAGCAGCCCTCGCAGCGGGACTTCTAGCACAGATACGCAGTATTTT. This codes for CASSPRSGTSSTDTQYF.

The chain joins TRBV11-3 to TRBJ2-1, with TRBD2 identical over 7 bases. The CDR3 contains 15 residues. V trimming: 5 bases; J trimming: 0 bases; junction bases outside the gene matches: 4. Germline lookup yields CDR1 SGHNT and CDR2 YENEEA. The CDR3 sequence is CASSQGLGSYNEQFF. The CDR3 DNA reads as TGTGCCAGCAGCCAAGGACTAGGCTCCTACAATGAGCAGTTCTTC.

The rearrangement joins TRBV15 to TRBJ2-7; possibly TRBD2 for D (6 bases). Germline CDR1 is LNHNV and CDR2 is YYDKDF (reference sequence). Trimming cost V 0 bases and J 3 bases, with 12 bases left between them. The CDR3 length is 15 residues. CDR3 in amino acids: CATSRDTGEDYEQYF. CDR3 sequence (DNA): TGTGCCACCAGCAGAGATACCGGGGAGGACTACGAGCAGTACTTC. The entire variable domain, with the rest obtained from reference TRBV15 and TRBJ2-7, is as follows: DAMVIQNPRYQVTQFGKPVTLSCSQTLNHNVMYWYQQKSSQAPKLLFHYYDKDFNNEADTPDNFQSRRPNTSFCFLDIRSPGLGDTAMYLCATSRDTGEDYEQYFGPGTRLTVT.

This rearrangement joins TRBV5-6 to TRBJ2-7; D unclear. Trimming stripped 0 bases from V and 2 bases from J, with 9 bases between. From germline, CDR1 is SGHDT and CDR2 YYEEEE. This CDR3 has 14 residues. The CDR3 loop is CASSLGQRAYEQYF. The CDR3 coding sequence is TGTGCCAGCAGCTTGGGCCAAAGAGCCTACGAGCAGTACTTC.

The V call is TRBV19, the J call TRBJ1-1; D is undetermined. The ends were cut back, 8 bases at V and 0 bases at J, with 10 bases in the middle. CDR1 and CDR2 (germline): LNHDA, SQIVND (reference sequence). The CDR3 is 13 amino acids. Here the CDR3 DNA reads TGTGCCAGTCGGCCGAGACTGAACACTGAAGCTTTCTTT. Its protein product is CASRPRLNTEAFF.

V gene TRBV3-1 (or the pseudogene TRBV3-2) combines with J gene TRBJ1-6; the D is unclear. Trimming removed 4 bases at V and 10 bases at J, with 20 bases between. CDR1 and CDR2 from the germline V gene are LGHDT and YNNKEL (reference sequence). CDR3 length: 16 residues. The CDR3, as DNA: TGTGCCAGCAGCCCCTTTCGCGGAGGACTTTGGTCACCCCTCCACTTT. Its translation: CASSPFRGGLWSPLHF.

CDR3 region: CAWAEGQDGRETQYF. CDR3 sequence (DNA): TGTGCCTGGGCAGAGGGACAGGACGGTCGGGAGACCCAGTACTTC. The V gene is TRBV30, the J gene TRBJ2-5; 8 bases are shared with TRBD1. From germline, CDR1 is GTSNPN and CDR2 SVGIG (reference sequence). V dropped 5 bases and J dropped 5; count of bases not matched to a gene: 13. The CDR3 sequence is 15 residues long.

This sequence joins TRBV7-9 and TRBJ1-2, with 8 bases identical to TRBD1. Germline V gene lookup returns CDR1 SEHNR and CDR2 FQNEAQ (reference sequence). The V segment lost 3 bases and the J segment 7 bases; nucleotides outside the gene matches: 13. The CDR3 consists of 16 residues. CDR3 in amino acids: CASSLSGLKTGVGYTF. CDR3 sequence (DNA): TGTGCCAGCAGCTTGTCGGGCCTAAAGACAGGGGTTGGCTACACCTTC.

This chain links TRBV5-1 with TRBJ2-5; 14 bases align to TRBD2. Germline CDR1 is SGHRS and CDR2 is YFSETQ. The CDR3 is made up of 19 amino acids. Trimming cost V 3 bases and J 5 bases; bases outside gene matches: 15. The CDR3 nucleotides read TGCGCCAGCAGCTCGGGACTAGCGGGAGCCGGGGCAAAAAGGGAGACCCAGTACTTC. Its translation is CASSSGLAGAGAKRETQYF.

The chain has TRBV6-2 or TRBV6-3 and TRBJ1-2; perhaps TRBD1 as D (5 bases). The CDR3 is 13 amino acids. V lost 5 bases and J lost 6, with 13 bases in between. CDR1 is MNHEY and CDR2 is SVGEGT in the germline V gene. The CDR3 spells CASSHRQIDGYTF. The CDR3 bases are TGTGCCAGCAGTCACAGACAGATCGATGGCTACACCTTC.

The rearrangement uses TRBV5-4 and TRBJ1-2, with 7 bases fitting TRBD1. The CDR3 contains 14 residues. After removal of 3 bases from V and 2 bases from J, the junction contained 4 bases not matched to a gene. Germline V gives CDR1 SGHNT, CDR2 YYREEE (reference sequence). CDR3 protein: CASSSGTANYGYTF. CDR3 sequence (DNA): TGTGCCAGCAGCTCCGGGACAGCGAACTATGGCTACACCTTC.

The chain uses TRBV6-1 and TRBJ2-1; 11 bases are shared with TRBD2. The germline V gene encodes CDR1 MNHNS and CDR2 SASEGT. The V and J ends lost 0 bases and 2 bases, in that order; junction bases with no gene match: 0. This CDR3 comprises 16 residues. CDR3 in DNA: TGTGCCAGCAGTGAAGCGGGACTAGCGGCCTACAATGAGCAGTTCTTC. It specifies CASSEAGLAAYNEQFF.

The chain is built from TRBV13 and TRBJ2-7; D is ambiguous. The V and J ends lost 5 bases and 3 bases respectively, with 17 bases between them. The CDR3 is made up of 15 amino acids. CDR1 PRHDT and CDR2 FYEKMQ come from the germline V gene (reference sequence). The CDR3 here is CASSDPTIGVYEQYF. CDR3 nucleotides: TGTGCCAGCAGCGACCCTACCATCGGCGTCTACGAGCAGTACTTC.

This clone has more than one count but fewer than ten. The chain couples TRBV7-2 to TRBJ2-1, with 7 positions matching TRBD2. CDR1 SGHTA and CDR2 FQGNSA come from the germline V gene. With V trimmed by 1 base and J by 9 bases, 9 bases remained unmatched. This CDR3 comprises 15 residues. The CDR3 protein is CASSLVAGEFREQFF. The CDR3 DNA follows: TGTGCCAGCAGCTTAGTGGCGGGAGAGTTTCGTGAGCAGTTCTTC.

The rearrangement uses TRBV30 and TRBJ2-6; D may be TRBD2 (6 bases). Germline assignment: CDR1 GTSNPN and CDR2 SVGIG (reference sequence). V was clipped by 6 bases and J by 1 base, with 10 bases between them. This CDR3 region has 14 residues. CDR3: CACLGGSGANVLTF. The CDR3, as DNA: TGTGCCTGCTTAGGAGGGTCTGGGGCCAACGTCCTGACTTTC.

The chain carries TRBV7-3 and TRBJ1-2; 12 bases line up with TRBD1. V lost 0 bases and J lost 6; bases outside the gene matches: 2. The length of the CDR3 is 15 residues. Germline V gene lookup returns CDR1 SGHTA and CDR2 FQGTGA. This CDR3 is CASSLTGQGADGYTF. Written as DNA, the CDR3 is TGTGCCAGCAGCTTAACGGGACAGGGGGCCGATGGCTACACCTTC.

This clone has just one count. The V gene is TRBV28, the J gene TRBJ1-1; 8 nucleotides agree with TRBD1. V was clipped by 5 bases and J by 0 bases; unmatched bases: 5. This CDR3 spans 15 amino acids. Germline V gene lookup returns CDR1 MDHEN and CDR2 SYDVKM. CDR3 region: CASSKRTGMNTEAFF. Here the CDR3 DNA reads TGTGCCAGCAGTAAGAGGACAGGGATGAACACTGAAGCTTTCTTT.

In its sample, this clone was seen once. The chain is built from TRBV7-3 and TRBJ1-6, with D possibly TRBD1 on 6 matching bases. The CDR3 extends over 16 amino acids. V gave up 5 bases and J gave up 6 bases, with 17 bases separating them. Germline CDR1 and CDR2: SGHTA and FQGTGA. This CDR3 reads CASSLTGTNINSPLHF. The CDR3 coding sequence is TGTGCCAGCAGCCTCACCGGGACAAACATTAATTCACCCCTCCACTTT.

The chain combines TRBV27 with TRBJ2-7; no firm D call. Germline V gene lookup returns CDR1 MNHEY and CDR2 SMNVEV (reference sequence). V gave up 4 bases and J gave up 1 base, with 17 bases separating them. The CDR3 totals 16 residues. The CDR3 DNA reads as TGTGCCAGCAGTTCCCTGGGCAGGACCCTATCCTACGAGCAGTACTTC. Amino acid sequence: CASSSLGRTLSYEQYF.

This clone turned up a few times. Germline is not matched at one junction end, which may reflect a read error. Here the CDR3 reads CASSEGEEPGEAFF. For the CDR3, the DNA is TGTGCCAGCAGCGAAGGGGAGGAGCCCGGTGAAGCTTTCTTT. This sequence joins TRBV6-1 and TRBJ1-1; TRBD1 is a possible D gene (5 bases). The CDR3 runs 14 residues. In germline, CDR1 is MNHNS, CDR2 SASEGT.

The gene calls are TRBV19 and TRBJ2-1; 7 bases map to TRBD1. Looked up from germline, CDR1 is LNHDA and CDR2 is SQIVND (reference sequence). CDR3 length: 15 residues. The junction had 7 bases not matched to a gene; V was cut back by 3 bases and J by 5 bases. The CDR3 loop is CASSMSDRVHNEQFF. As DNA, the CDR3 is TGTGCCAGTAGTATGAGCGACAGGGTGCACAATGAGCAGTTCTTC.

Here the CDR3 reads CASRIQGATKNIQYF. The CDR3, as DNA: TGTGCCAGCAGAATACAGGGGGCGACCAAAAACATTCAGTACTTC. This chain connects TRBV7-2 to TRBJ2-4; 9 bases fit TRBD1. The junction had 5 bases not matched to a gene; V was cut back by 6 bases and J by 2 bases. The CDR3 consists of 15 residues. Germline V gene data show CDR1 as SGHTA and CDR2 as FQGNSA.

V is TRBV7-2 and J is TRBJ2-4, with D tentatively TRBD2 (7 bases). The germline V gene encodes CDR1 SGHTA and CDR2 FQGNSA. The CDR3 spans 15 residues. V lost 4 bases to trimming and J lost 5 bases, with 15 bases between them. CDR3 amino acids: CASSSRRGGENIQYF. The CDR3 nucleotides are TGTGCCAGCAGCTCCCGGAGGGGGGGCGAAAACATTCAGTACTTC. The variable domain in full, completed from reference TRBV7-2 and TRBJ2-4, reads GAGVSQSPSNKVTEKGKDVELRCDPISGHTALYWYRQSLGQGLEFLIYFQGNSAPDKSGLPSDRFSAERTGGSVSTLTIQRTQQEDSAVYLCASSSRRGGENIQYFGAGTRLSVL.

The J gene is TRBJ1-1, the V gene TRBV9; no reliable D call. This CDR3 comprises 15 residues. Per germline, CDR1 SGDLS and CDR2 YYNGEE. V lost 0 bases, J lost 1 base, and 10 bases lay in between. CDR3 sequence reads: CASSVAGSPNTEAFF. CDR3 nucleotide sequence: TGTGCCAGCAGCGTAGCGGGCAGCCCGAACACTGAAGCTTTCTTT.

The rearrangement links TRBV19 to TRBJ1-1; 10 nucleotides align to TRBD1. J lost 5 bases, V lost 6 bases, and 18 bases had no gene match. CDR3 length: 18 residues. The V gene's germline CDR1 is LNHDA and CDR2 SQIVND (reference sequence). As DNA, the CDR3 is TGTGCCAGTAGCCGAGGGGGGACAGGGGAACTGGGAGGTACTGAAGCTTTCTTT. Protein product: CASSRGGTGELGGTEAFF. Based on the CDR3 plus reference TRBV19 and TRBJ1-1, the full variable domain is DGGITQSPKYLFRKEGQNVTLSCEQNLNHDAMYWYRQDPGQGLRLIYYSQIVNDFQKGDIAEGYSVSREKKESFPLTVTSAQKNPTAFYLCASSRGGTGELGGTEAFFGQGTRLTVV.

The genes are TRBV18 and TRBJ2-4; tentatively, D is TRBD1 (5 bases). Germline V gene lookup returns CDR1 KGHSH and CDR2 LQKENI. The CDR3 runs to 13 residues. V was pared by 5 bases and J by 5 bases, with 10 bases between. This CDR3 is CASSMTEENIQYF. The CDR3 DNA reads as TGTGCCAGCTCAATGACAGAAGAAAACATTCAGTACTTC. The full variable domain, completed using reference TRBV18 and TRBJ2-4, is NAGVMQNPRHLVRRRGQEARLRCSPMKGHSHVYWYRQLPEEGLKFMVYLQKENIIDESGMPKERFSAEFPKEGPSILRIQQVVRGDSAAYFCASSMTEENIQYFGAGTRLSVL.

The rearrangement links TRBV7-3 to TRBJ2-2; a weak D match, TRBD2 (7 bases). V was trimmed by 1 base and J by 0 bases, leaving 12 bases between them. The germline gives CDR1 SGHTA, CDR2 FQGTGA. This CDR3 has 17 residues. The CDR3 nucleotides are TGTGCCAGCAGCTTAATTCGGGGGGCCACGAACACCGGGGAGCTGTTTTTT. Amino acids: CASSLIRGATNTGELFF.

This sequence joins TRBV5-6 and TRBJ2-7; unclear D gene. The germline gives CDR1 SGHDT, CDR2 YYEEEE. This CDR3 has 11 residues. The germline V and J ends were trimmed by 0 bases and 5 bases, with 3 bases remaining between them. The CDR3 region is CASSLEHEQYF. As DNA, the CDR3 is TGTGCCAGCAGCTTGGAACACGAGCAGTACTTC.

The genes are TRBV30 and TRBJ2-6; D unresolved. V was pared by 1 base and J by 0 bases, with 22 bases between. Looked up from germline, CDR1 is GTSNPN and CDR2 is SVGIG (reference sequence). The CDR3 is 20 amino acids. CDR3 sequence reads: CAWSGLIPLSGNSGANVLTF. The CDR3 nucleotides read TGTGCCTGGAGTGGGTTAATTCCCCTATCCGGCAACTCTGGGGCCAACGTCCTGACTTTC.

The CDR3 reads CASSWGLPRAYGYTF. DNA for the CDR3: TGTGCCAGCAGTTGGGGACTTCCTCGGGCCTATGGCTACACCTTC. The chain couples TRBV27 to TRBJ1-2; D is possibly TRBD1 (5 bases). The germline gives CDR1 MNHEY, CDR2 SMNVEV (reference sequence). V was pared by 4 bases and J by 4 bases, with 16 bases between. The CDR3 contains 15 residues.